This T cell receptor beta chain was recovered during a study of T cell changes during pregnancy in multiple sclerosis. Only in-frame clones appear in the TCRdb table, and some are missing; sequencing was by immunoSEQ multiplex PCR. In the table there are some 41,000 clones, around 89% of which are singletons. CDR1 and CDR2 from the germline V gene are MNHNS and SASEGT. The CDR3 contains 16 residues. The V gene end was trimmed by 4 bases and the J gene end by 6 bases; junction bases not matched to a gene: 11. The chain couples TRBV6-1 to TRBJ2-5, with 10 bases matching TRBD2. The specimen was CD4+ T cells from peripheral blood mononuclear cells, collected after pregnancy. This receptor was identified in a female donor with multiple sclerosis, enrolled in a pregnancy study. CDR3 loop: CASSGPTSGAGKTQYF. The DNA for the CDR3 is TGTGCCAGCAGTGGTCCAACTAGCGGGGCTGGGAAGACCCAGTACTTC.